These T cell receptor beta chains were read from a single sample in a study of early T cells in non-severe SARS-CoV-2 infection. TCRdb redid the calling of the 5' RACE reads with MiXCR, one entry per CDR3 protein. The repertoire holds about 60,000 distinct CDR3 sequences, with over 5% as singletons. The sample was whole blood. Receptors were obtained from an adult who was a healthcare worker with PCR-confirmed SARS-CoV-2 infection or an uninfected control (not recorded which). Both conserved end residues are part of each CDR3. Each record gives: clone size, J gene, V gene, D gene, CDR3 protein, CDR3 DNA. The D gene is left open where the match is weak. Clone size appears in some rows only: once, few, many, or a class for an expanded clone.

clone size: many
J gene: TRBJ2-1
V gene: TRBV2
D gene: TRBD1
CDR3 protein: CASRRETGKDEQFF
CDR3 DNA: TGTGCCAGCAGGCGAGAGACAGGGAAGGATGAGCAGTTCTTC

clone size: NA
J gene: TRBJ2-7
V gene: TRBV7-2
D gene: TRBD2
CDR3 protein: CASSSAGGSSYEQYF
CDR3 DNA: TGTGCCAGCAGCTCAGCGGGGGGGAGCTCCTACGAGCAGTACTTC

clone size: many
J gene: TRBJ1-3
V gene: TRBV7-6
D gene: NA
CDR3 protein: CASRDSGNTIYF
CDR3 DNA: TGTGCCAGCAGGGACTCTGGAAACACCATATATTTT

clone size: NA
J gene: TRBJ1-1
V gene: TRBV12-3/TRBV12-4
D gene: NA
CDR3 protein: CASTLAGTGTEAFF
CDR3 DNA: TGTGCCAGCACCCTGGCTGGAACCGGCACTGAAGCTTTCTTT

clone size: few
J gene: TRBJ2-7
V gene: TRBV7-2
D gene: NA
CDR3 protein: CASSTGTAGYEQYF
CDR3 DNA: TGTGCCAGCAGTACCGGGACAGCGGGGTACGAGCAGTACTTC

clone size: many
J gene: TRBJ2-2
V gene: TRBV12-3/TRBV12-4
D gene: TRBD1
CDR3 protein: CASSYRQGGTGELFF
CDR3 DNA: TGTGCCAGCAGTTACAGACAGGGGGGTACCGGGGAGCTGTTTTTT

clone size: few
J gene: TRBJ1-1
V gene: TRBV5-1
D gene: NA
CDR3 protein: CASSLEASGTEVFF
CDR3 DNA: TGCGCCAGCAGCTTGGAGGCTAGCGGGACTGAAGTTTTCTTT

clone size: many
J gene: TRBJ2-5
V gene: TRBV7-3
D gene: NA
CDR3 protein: CASSAGGGGETQYF
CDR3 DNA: TGTGCCAGCAGCGCCGGTGGAGGGGGAGAGACCCAGTACTTC

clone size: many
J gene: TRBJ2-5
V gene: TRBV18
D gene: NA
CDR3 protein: CASSPYSGNQETQYF
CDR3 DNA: TGTGCCAGCTCACCGTATAGTGGGAACCAAGAGACCCAGTACTTC

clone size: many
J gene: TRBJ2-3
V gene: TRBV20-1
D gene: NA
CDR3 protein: CSARAFTGRSTDTQYF
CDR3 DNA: TGCAGTGCTCGGGCCTTTACCGGGCGGAGCACAGATACGCAGTATTTT

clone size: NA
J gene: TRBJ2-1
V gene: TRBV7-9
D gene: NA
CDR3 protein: CASSRGIRAEQFF
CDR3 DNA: TGTGCCAGCAGCCGAGGTATCAGAGCTGAGCAGTTCTTC

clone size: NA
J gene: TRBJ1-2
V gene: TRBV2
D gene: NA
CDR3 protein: CASSEEFNGYTF
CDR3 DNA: TGTGCCAGCAGTGAAGAGTTCAATGGCTACACCTTC

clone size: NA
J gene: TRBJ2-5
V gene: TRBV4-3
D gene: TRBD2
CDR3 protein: CASSRVLASGTQYF
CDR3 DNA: TGCGCCAGCAGCCGCGTACTAGCGAGCGGGACCCAGTACTTC

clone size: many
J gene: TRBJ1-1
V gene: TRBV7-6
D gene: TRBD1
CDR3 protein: CASSHGQGPDGAFF
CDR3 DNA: TGTGCCAGCAGTCACGGACAGGGTCCTGACGGAGCTTTCTTT

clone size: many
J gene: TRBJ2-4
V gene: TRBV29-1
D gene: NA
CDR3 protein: CSVEGQVKNIQYF
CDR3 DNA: TGCAGCGTTGAAGGCCAGGTGAAAAACATTCAGTACTTC

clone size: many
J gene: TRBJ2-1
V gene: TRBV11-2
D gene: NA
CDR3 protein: CASSSPPRNNEQFF
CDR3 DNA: TGTGCCAGCAGCTCCCCCCCCCGGAACAATGAGCAGTTCTTC

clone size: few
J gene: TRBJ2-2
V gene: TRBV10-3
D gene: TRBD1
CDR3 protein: CAISAGQGGTGELFF
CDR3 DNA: TGTGCCATCAGTGCGGGACAGGGCGGCACCGGGGAGCTGTTTTTT

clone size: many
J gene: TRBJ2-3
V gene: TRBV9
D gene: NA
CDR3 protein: CASSVGSDTQYF
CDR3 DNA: TGTGCCAGCAGCGTAGGAAGTGATACGCAGTATTTT

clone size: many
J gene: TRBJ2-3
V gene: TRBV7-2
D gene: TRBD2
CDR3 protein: CASSLNPSGGLTRTDTQYF
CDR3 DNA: TGTGCCAGCAGCTTAAATCCTAGCGGGGGGCTTACCCGCACAGATACGCAGTATTTT

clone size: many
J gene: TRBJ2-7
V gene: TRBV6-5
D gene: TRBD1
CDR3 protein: CAREKHRRGTGPNFDYEQYF
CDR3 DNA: TGTGCCAGAGAAAAACACCGCAGGGGGACAGGGCCCAATTTCGACTACGAGCAGTACTTC

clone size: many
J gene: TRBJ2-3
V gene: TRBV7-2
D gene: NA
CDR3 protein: CASSFRADTQYF
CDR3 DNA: TGTGCCAGCAGTTTCAGAGCAGATACGCAGTATTTT

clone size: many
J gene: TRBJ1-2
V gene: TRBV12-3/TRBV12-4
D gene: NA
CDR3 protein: CASSRGQSDGYTF
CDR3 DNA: TGTGCCAGCAGCCGCGGACAGTCCGATGGCTACACCTTC

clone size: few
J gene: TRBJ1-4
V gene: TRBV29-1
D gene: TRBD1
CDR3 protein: CSVGQGVSDEKLFF
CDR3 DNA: TGCAGCGTGGGACAGGGGGTTTCAGATGAAAAACTGTTTTTT

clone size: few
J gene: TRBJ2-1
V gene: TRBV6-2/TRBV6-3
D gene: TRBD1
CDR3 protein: CASSRKRTGGEGAYNEQFF
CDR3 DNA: TGTGCCAGCAGCCGGAAACGGACAGGGGGCGAAGGGGCCTACAATGAGCAGTTCTTC

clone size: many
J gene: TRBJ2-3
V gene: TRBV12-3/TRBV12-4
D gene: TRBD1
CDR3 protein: CASTQGVYGTQDTQYF
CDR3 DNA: TGTGCCAGCACACAGGGGGTTTATGGCACACAGGATACGCAGTATTTT

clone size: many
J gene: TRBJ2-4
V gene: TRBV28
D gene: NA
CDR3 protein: CASKDTAQNIQYF
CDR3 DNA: TGTGCCAGCAAGGATACCGCTCAAAACATTCAGTACTTC

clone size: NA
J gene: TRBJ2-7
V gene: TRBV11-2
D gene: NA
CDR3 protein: CASSLAAHGQYF
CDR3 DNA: TGTGCCAGCAGCTTAGCGGCCCACGGACAGTACTTC

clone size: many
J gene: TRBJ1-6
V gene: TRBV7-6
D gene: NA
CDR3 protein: CASSLDGQNSPLHF
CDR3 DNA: TGTGCCAGCAGCTTGGACGGCCAAAATTCACCCCTCCACTTT

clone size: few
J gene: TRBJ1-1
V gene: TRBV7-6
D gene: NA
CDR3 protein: CASSLEGSEAFF
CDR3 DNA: TGTGCCAGCAGCTTAGAGGGCAGTGAAGCTTTCTTT

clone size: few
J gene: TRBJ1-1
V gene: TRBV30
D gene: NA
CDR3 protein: CAWRQDTEAFF
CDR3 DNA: TGTGCCTGGAGACAGGACACTGAAGCTTTCTTT

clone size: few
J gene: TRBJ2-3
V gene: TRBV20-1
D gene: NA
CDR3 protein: CSARGPTDTQYF
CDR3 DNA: TGCAGTGCCAGGGGACCCACAGATACGCAGTATTTT

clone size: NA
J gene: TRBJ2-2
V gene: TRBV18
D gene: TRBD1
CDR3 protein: CASSGDRRNTGELFF
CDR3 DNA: TGTGCCAGCTCAGGGGACAGACGTAACACCGGGGAGCTGTTTTTT

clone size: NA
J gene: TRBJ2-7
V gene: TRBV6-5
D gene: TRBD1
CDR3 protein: CASSYKGTGAYEQYF
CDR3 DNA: TGTGCCAGCAGTTACAAAGGGACAGGGGCCTACGAGCAGTACTTC

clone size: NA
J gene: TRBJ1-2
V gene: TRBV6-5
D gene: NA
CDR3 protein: CASSSGAAGGYGYTF
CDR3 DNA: TGTGCCAGCAGTTCCGGGGCGGCCGGAGGATATGGCTACACCTTC

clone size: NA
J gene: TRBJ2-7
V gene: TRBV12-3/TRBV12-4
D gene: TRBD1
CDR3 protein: CASSNRVGGTGPEQYF
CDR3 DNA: TGTGCCAGCAGCAATAGGGTAGGGGGGACAGGCCCCGAACAGTACTTC

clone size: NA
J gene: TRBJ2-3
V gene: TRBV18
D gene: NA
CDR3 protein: CASSPPAGRQYF
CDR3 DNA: TGTGCCAGCTCACCACCTGCCGGGAGGCAGTATTTT

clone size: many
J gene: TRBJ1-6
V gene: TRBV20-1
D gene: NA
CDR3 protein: CSAPEVAVGNSPLHF
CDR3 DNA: TGCAGTGCCCCTGAAGTGGCGGTTGGTAATTCACCCCTCCACTTT